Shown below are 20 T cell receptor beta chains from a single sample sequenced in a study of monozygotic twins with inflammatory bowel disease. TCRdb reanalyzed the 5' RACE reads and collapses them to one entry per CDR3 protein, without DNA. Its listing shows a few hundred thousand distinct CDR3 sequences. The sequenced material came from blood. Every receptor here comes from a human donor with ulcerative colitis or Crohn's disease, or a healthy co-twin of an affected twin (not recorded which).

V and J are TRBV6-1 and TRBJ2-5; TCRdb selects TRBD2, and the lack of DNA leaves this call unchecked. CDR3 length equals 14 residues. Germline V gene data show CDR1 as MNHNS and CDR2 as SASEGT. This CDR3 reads CASSAGTPQETQYF.

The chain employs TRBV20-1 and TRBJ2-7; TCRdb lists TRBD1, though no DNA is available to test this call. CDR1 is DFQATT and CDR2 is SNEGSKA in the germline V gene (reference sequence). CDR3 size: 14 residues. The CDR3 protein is CSARDRDRGWEQYF.

Here the CDR3 reads CATSRERGQETQYF. V gene TRBV15 combines with J gene TRBJ2-5; TCRdb gives TRBD1 as the D gene, but with no DNA this cannot be confirmed. The germline V gene encodes CDR1 LNHNV and CDR2 YYDKDF (reference sequence). This CDR3 comprises 14 residues.

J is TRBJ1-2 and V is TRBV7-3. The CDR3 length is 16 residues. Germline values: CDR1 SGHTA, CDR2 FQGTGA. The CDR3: CASSLRRAVTNYGYTF.

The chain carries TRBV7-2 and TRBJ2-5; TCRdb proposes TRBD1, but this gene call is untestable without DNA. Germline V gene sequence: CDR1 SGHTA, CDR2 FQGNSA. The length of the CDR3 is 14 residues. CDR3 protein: CASSSWTGIETQYF. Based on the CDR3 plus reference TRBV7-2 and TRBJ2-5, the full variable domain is GAGVSQSPSNKVTEKGKDVELRCDPISGHTALYWYRQSLGQGLEFLIYFQGNSAPDKSGLPSDRFSAERTGGSVSTLTIQRTQQEDSAVYLCASSSWTGIETQYFGPGTRLLVL.

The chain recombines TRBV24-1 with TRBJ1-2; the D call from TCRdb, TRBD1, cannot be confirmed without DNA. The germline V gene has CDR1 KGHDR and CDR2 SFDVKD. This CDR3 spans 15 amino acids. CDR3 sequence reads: CATSDAGDLDYGYTF.

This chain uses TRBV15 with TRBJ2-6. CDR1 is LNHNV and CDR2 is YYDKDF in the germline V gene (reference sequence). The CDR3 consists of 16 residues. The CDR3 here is CATSRDRSSGANVLTF.

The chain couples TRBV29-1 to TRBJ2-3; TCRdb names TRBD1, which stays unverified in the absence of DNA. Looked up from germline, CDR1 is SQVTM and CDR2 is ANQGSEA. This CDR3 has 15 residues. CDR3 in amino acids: CSVEGTGQSTDTQYF.

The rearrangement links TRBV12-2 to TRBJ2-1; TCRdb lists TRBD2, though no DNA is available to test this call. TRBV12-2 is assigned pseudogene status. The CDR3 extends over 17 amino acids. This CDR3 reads CASRQMTSGGYYNEQFF.

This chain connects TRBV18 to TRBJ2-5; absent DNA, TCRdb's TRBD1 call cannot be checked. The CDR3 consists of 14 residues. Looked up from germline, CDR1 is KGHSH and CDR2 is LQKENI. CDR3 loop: CASSPGQVKETQYF.

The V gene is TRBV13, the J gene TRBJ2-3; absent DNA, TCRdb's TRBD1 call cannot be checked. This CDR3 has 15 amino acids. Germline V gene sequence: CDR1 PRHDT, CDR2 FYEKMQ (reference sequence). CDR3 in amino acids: CATSSEGTGEYTQYF.

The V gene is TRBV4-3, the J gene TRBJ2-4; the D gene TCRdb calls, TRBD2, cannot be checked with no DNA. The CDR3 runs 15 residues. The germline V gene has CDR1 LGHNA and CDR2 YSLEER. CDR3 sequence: CASSRSTSGKNIQYF.

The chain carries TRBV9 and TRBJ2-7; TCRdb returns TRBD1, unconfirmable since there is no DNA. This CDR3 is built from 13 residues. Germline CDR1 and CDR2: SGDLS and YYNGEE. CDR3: CASSGDRGHEQYF. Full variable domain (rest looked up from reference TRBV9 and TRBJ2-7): DSGVTQTPKHLITATGQRVTLRCSPRSGDLSVYWYQQSLDQGLQFLIQYYNGEERAKGNILERFSAQQFPDLHSELNLSSLELGDSALYFCASSGDRGHEQYFGPGTRLTVT.

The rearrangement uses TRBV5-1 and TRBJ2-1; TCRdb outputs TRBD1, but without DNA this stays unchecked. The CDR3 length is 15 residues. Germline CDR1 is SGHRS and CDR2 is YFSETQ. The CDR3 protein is CASSLPGTGYNEQFF.

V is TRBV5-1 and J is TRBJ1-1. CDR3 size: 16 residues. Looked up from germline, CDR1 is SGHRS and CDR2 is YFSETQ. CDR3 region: CASSLDMGTMNTEAFF.

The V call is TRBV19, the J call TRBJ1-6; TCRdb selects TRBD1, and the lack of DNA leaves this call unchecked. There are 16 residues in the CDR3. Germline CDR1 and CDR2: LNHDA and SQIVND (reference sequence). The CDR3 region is CASSISSGRANSPLHF.

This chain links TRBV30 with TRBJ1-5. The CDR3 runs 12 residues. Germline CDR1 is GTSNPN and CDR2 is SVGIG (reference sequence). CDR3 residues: CAWRVNNQPQHF.

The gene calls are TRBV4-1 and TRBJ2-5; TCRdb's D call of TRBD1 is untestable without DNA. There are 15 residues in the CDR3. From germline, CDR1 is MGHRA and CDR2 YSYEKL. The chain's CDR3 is CASSQGVGGRETQYF.

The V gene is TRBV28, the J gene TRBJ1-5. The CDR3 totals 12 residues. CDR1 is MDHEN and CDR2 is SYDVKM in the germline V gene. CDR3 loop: CASLDPSKPQHF.

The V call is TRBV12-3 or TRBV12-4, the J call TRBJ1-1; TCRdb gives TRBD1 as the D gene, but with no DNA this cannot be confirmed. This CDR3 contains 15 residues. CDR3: CASSPTTGRNTEAFF.